Below are 10 T cell receptor beta chains sequenced from a single sample in a study of T cells in Graves' hyperthyroidism and ophthalmopathy. Using RNA transcripts as the source, TCR beta CDR3 regions were amplified. Carried out on the TCR CDR3, a first-round RT-PCR used the HTBI primer set. A single record per CDR3 protein comes from TCRdb applying MiXCR to the multiplex PCR reads. Of roughly 700,000 distinct CDR3 sequences listed, 14% are singletons. Sequencing was performed on blood. These receptors were taken from a woman aged 18-29 years with Graves' hyperthyroidism.

This clonotype has ten or more counts. The rearrangement links TRBV28 to TRBJ1-1, with 8 bases fitting TRBD1. J was trimmed by 10 bases and V by 6 bases; bases with no gene match: 19. The CDR3 sequence is 16 residues long. Germline V gene lookup returns CDR1 MDHEN and CDR2 SYDVKM. In DNA form, the CDR3 reads TGTGCCAGCAGCCCTAGATGGGGACAGGCCTACAATGTAGCTTTCTTT. Protein sequence: CASSPRWGQAYNVAFF.

The rearrangement uses TRBV7-3 and TRBJ2-1, with TRBD2 matching 9 bases. Germline CDR1 is SGHTA and CDR2 is FQGTGA. CDR3 length equals 17 residues. The V segment lost 5 bases and the J segment 5 bases; nucleotides outside the gene matches: 13. CDR3 sequence (DNA): TGTGCCAGCAGCCTAAGAGCCCCGGGACTAGCCGACAATGAGCAGTTCTTC. This translates into CASSLRAPGLADNEQFF.

With regard to this clonotype: Possible read error: a much larger clone is one base away. This rearrangement joins TRBV24-1 to TRBJ2-3, with D tentatively TRBD1 (6 bases). The CDR3 has 17 amino acids. Trimming pared 4 bases from V and 2 bases from J, leaving 18 bases between. Germline V CDR1 and CDR2: KGHDR, SFDVKD. The CDR3, as DNA: TGTGCCACCAGTGACCCCGGTGGACGGGACATCACAGATACGCAGTATTTT. Protein: CATSDPGGRDITDTQYF.

The genes are TRBV20-1 and TRBJ2-7, with D maybe TRBD2 (5 bases). Germline V gene lookup returns CDR1 DFQATT and CDR2 SNEGSKA (reference sequence). V lost 7 bases to trimming and J lost 4 bases, with 11 bases between them. CDR3 length: 11 amino acids. In nucleotides, the CDR3 is TGCAGTGTGTCAGCGGTTTACGAGCAGTACTTC. Residues: CSVSAVYEQYF.

This clonotype occurred many times. The V and J genes are TRBV7-2 and TRBJ2-1; 11 bases are shared with TRBD1. This CDR3 has 16 amino acids. Germline V CDR1 and CDR2: SGHTA, FQGNSA. Trimming removed 6 bases from V and 6 bases from J; junction bases left unmatched: 10. CDR3 protein: CASSPSRTGGRNEQFF. In nucleotides, the CDR3 is TGTGCCAGCAGTCCCTCCAGGACAGGGGGCCGCAATGAGCAGTTCTTC.

The chain recombines TRBV6-2 or TRBV6-3 with TRBJ2-1, with 8 bases lining up with TRBD1. The germline V gene encodes CDR1 MNHEY and CDR2 SVGEGT. The CDR3 is 14 residues long. Trimming took 6 bases from V and 7 from J; bases not matched to a gene: 8. DNA for the CDR3: TGTGCCAGCAGCGCGACAGGGGCCAGGAATGAGCAGTTCTTC. This encodes CASSATGARNEQFF.

This clonotype was observed a few times. This chain joins TRBV18 and TRBJ2-7; maybe TRBD1 (6 bases). CDR1 KGHSH and CDR2 LQKENI come from the germline V gene. Trimming removed 5 bases at V and 6 bases at J, with 17 bases between. The CDR3 is 14 amino acids. The CDR3, as DNA: TGTGCCAGCTCATCCTACAACCAGGGGAGCGAGCAGTACTTC. Translating gives CASSSYNQGSEQYF.

This clonotype was seen a handful of times. The chain combines TRBV27 with TRBJ2-3; a possible D gene is TRBD1 (6 bases). The CDR3 is made up of 16 amino acids. CDR1 is MNHEY and CDR2 is SMNVEV in the germline V gene (reference sequence). The ends were cut back, 6 bases at V and 5 bases at J, with 21 bases in the middle. The CDR3 loop is CASSLWPVQGKDTQYF. CDR3 in DNA: TGTGCCAGCAGCCTATGGCCGGTGCAGGGGAAAGATACGCAGTATTTT.

This clonotype was detected ten times or more. This chain links TRBV6-1 with TRBJ2-1, with D perhaps matching TRBD1 (5 bases). CDR1 MNHNS and CDR2 SASEGT come from the germline V gene. This CDR3 has 13 amino acids. V was pared by 7 bases and J by 4 bases, with 11 bases between. The CDR3 spells CASTKDKYNEQFF. CDR3 coding DNA: TGTGCCAGCACTAAGGACAAGTACAATGAGCAGTTCTTC.

This clonotype was seen ten or more times. The chain couples TRBV6-1 to TRBJ1-5, with D uncertain. The CDR3 spans 15 residues. The V gene lost 1 base and the J gene lost 2 bases, with 9 bases spanning the gap. CDR1 and CDR2 from the germline V gene are MNHNS and SASEGT. CDR3 amino acids: CASSEGIMGNQPQHF. The CDR3 region has the DNA TGTGCCAGCAGTGAAGGAATAATGGGCAATCAGCCCCAGCATTTT.